This T cell receptor (beta chain) comes out of a study of T-cell memory formation after mild COVID-19. About the research overall: For the most part, TCR clusters were specific to one donor.

Each CDR3 protein is one row after TCRdb ran MiXCR on the 5' RACE reads. The sample gives a few hundred thousand distinct CDR3 sequences, roughly 15% of which show up once; approximately 21% is in the top ten. General observations from the study: Contracting CD4+ clones were located mainly in CM and EM, and CD8+ clones in EMRA. The finding that pre-infection memory included some responding clones suggested that cross-reactive memory joined. There was a balanced CD4/CD8 profile in clones contracting day 15 to 85, and later expanders leaned CD4+.

A note on this clonotype: The antigen is not known.

This CDR3 region has 15 residues. The germline gives CDR1 MNHEY, CDR2 SMNVEV (reference sequence). V lost 4 bases to trimming and J lost 4 bases, with 17 bases between them. The TCR sequence derives from a man between 18 and 29 years old who had mild COVID-19 (a few samples of this study predate the infection). Cell type and time point are not known. V usage is TRBV27 and J usage is TRBJ2-7, with a tentative D call TRBD1 (6 bases). Material: PBMCs or a T cell subset sorted from them (not recorded which). CDR3 loop: CASSSVQGDLYEQYF. The DNA of the CDR3 is TGTGCCAGCAGTTCTGTACAGGGAGACCTTTACGAGCAGTACTTC.